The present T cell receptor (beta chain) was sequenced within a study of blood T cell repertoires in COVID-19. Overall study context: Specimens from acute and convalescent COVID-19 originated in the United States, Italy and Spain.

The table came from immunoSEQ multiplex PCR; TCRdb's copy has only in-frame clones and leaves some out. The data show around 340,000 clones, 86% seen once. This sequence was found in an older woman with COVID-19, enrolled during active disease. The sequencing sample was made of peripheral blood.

CDR3 amino acids: CASSYRDRRYEQYF. As DNA, the CDR3 is TGCGCCAGCAGCTACCGGGACAGGAGATACGAGCAGTACTTC. This chain connects TRBV5-1 to TRBJ2-7; 8 nucleotides match TRBD1. Trimming removed 3 bases from V and 4 bases from J; junction bases left unmatched: 6. CDR3 size: 14 residues. CDR1 is SGHRS, CDR2 YFSETQ, per germline.